The following is a TCR beta chain sequence with its context. This clonotype occurred many times. Its recognized antigen is unknown. The sample holds no much larger clone one base away, and base qualities are not on file. CDR1 and CDR2 were assigned from the germline V gene as SGHTA and FQGNSA. There are 14 amino acids in the CDR3, from cysteine to phenylalanine inclusive. This entry keeps only the CDR3 DNA: 42 bases, framed from base 1. Trimming removed 1 base from V and 0 bases from J, leaving 6 bases between the germline ends. Libraries were built with PCR. TCRdb lists the instrument as Illumina HiSeq 2500. Molecular barcoding was employed in the preparation of TCR libraries, with unique molecular identifiers being used to normalize TCRbeta repertoire quantification. TCRdb reprocessing: public reads trimmed at Q25 with fastp, clones called with MiXCR, in-frame beta chains kept. Rows are unified per CDR3 protein, each entry keeping the most common DNA and genes. The sample data list about 690,000 distinct CDR3 sequences, and over 15% of these were observed just once. The top ten clones comprise under 1.2% of the sample.

The data stem from a study of T-cell reconstitution after alpha-beta-depleted transplantation in children (dated by TCRdb to 2016 to 2017). In the study overall: Using TCR repertoire profiling, the study followed T-cell immune reconstitution in a quantitative way in children after TCRalphabeta/CD19-depleted allogeneic hematopoietic cell transplantation.

This receptor was identified in a human donor who donated a stem cell graft to a child with acute myeloid leukemia. The receptor chain draws on TRBV7-2 and TRBJ1-1; too little of a D gene remains to name it. This specimen consisted of PBMCs from the stem cell graft donor, obtained from the stem cell graft. The CDR3 region has the sequence CASSLEAVNTEAFF. The nucleotide sequence is TGTGCCAGCAGCTTAGAAGCAGTGAACACTGAAGCTTTCTTT.